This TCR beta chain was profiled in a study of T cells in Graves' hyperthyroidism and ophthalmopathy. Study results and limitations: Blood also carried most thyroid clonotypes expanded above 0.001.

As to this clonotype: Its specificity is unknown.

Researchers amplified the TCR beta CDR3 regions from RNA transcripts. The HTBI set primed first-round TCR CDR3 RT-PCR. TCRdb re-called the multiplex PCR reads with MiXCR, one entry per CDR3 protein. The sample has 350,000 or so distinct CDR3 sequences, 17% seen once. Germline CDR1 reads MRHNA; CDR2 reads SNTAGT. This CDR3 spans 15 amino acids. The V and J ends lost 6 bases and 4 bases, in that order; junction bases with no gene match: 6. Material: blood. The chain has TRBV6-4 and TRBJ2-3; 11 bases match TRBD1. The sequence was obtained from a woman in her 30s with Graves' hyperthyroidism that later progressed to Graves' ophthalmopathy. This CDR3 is CASREDRGPSDTQYF. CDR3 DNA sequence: TGTGCCAGCAGGGAGGACAGGGGGCCATCAGATACGCAGTATTTT.